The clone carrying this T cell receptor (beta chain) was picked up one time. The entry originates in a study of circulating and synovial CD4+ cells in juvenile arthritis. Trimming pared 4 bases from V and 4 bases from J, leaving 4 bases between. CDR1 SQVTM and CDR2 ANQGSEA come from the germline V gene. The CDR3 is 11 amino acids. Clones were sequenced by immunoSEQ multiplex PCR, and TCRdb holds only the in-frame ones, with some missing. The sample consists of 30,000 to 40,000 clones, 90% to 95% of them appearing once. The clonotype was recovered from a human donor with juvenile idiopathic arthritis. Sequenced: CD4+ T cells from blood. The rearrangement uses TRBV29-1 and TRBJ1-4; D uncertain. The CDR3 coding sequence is TGCAGCGTTGGGAGTAATGAAAAACTGTTTTTT. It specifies CSVGSNEKLFF.